Presented here are 7 T cell receptor beta chains from one specimen sequenced in a study of human T cells and chemical hapten exposure. TCRdb redid the calling of the 5' RACE reads with MiXCR, one entry per CDR3 protein. Among approximately 80,000 distinct CDR3 sequences listed, roughly 15% were seen once. Someone pulled total RNA out of unfractionated whole blood. The source is a female donor in good health.

This clonotype was seen only a few times. J is TRBJ1-6 and V is TRBV6-2 or TRBV6-3; possible D gene TRBD1, 5 bases. V gave up 2 bases and J gave up 1 base, with 6 bases separating them. Germline V lookup: CDR1 MNHEY, CDR2 SVGEGT. The CDR3 loop spans 15 amino acids. The DNA of the CDR3 is TGTGCCAGCAGTTACGGGGGATCCTATAATTCACCCCTCCACTTT. Its protein product is CASSYGGSYNSPLHF.

This clonotype was detected only a few times. J is TRBJ1-1 and V is TRBV28, with D maybe TRBD1 (6 bases). CDR1 MDHEN and CDR2 SYDVKM come from the germline V gene. Trimming shortened V by 6 bases and J by 2 bases, and 10 bases separated the two germline ends. The CDR3 covers 13 residues. The CDR3, as DNA: TGTGCCAGCAGGCGGACAGCAAACACTGAAGCTTTCTTT. This translates into CASRRTANTEAFF. Full variable domain (remainder filled in from reference TRBV28 and TRBJ1-1): DVKVTQSSRYLVKRTGEKVFLECVQDMDHENMFWYRQDPGLGLRLIYFSYDVKMKEKGDIPEGYSVSREKKERFSLILESASTNQTSMYLCASRRTANTEAFFGQGTRLTVV.

The chain couples TRBV6-5 to TRBJ1-3; D ambiguous. Trimming removed 2 bases from V and 3 bases from J, with 8 bases in between. This CDR3 contains 14 residues. Germline V gene data show CDR1 as MNHEY and CDR2 as SVGAGI. The CDR3 is CASSYGQSGNTIYF. The CDR3 nucleotides read TGTGCCAGCAGTTACGGGCAGAGTGGAAACACCATATATTTT.

This chain joins TRBV28 and TRBJ1-1; D is perhaps TRBD1 (5 bases). The V end lost 10 bases, the J end lost 1 base, and 22 bases lay between the germline ends. From germline, CDR1 is MDHEN and CDR2 SYDVKM. CDR3 length: 16 amino acids. The CDR3 DNA reads TGTGCCACAAGCACGGGGGGGATAAATCGGAACACTGAAGCTTTCTTT. Protein product: CATSTGGINRNTEAFF.

This clonotype was seen only a few times. V usage is TRBV12-3 or TRBV12-4 and J usage is TRBJ2-7; 8 nucleotides align to TRBD1. The CDR3 is 15 residues long. V gave up 6 bases and J gave up 4 bases; unmatched junction bases: 11. The CDR3 loop is CASSYTGTGIYEQYF. The CDR3 DNA reads TGTGCCAGCAGCTATACCGGGACAGGCATTTACGAGCAGTACTTC.

This chain joins TRBV20-1 and TRBJ1-1; perhaps TRBD1 as D (5 bases). The V gene's germline CDR1 is DFQATT and CDR2 SNEGSKA (reference sequence). The CDR3 consists of 13 residues. V lost 3 bases, J lost 0 bases, and 8 bases lay in between. CDR3 sequence: CSASLDMNTEAFF. CDR3 coding DNA: TGCAGTGCTAGTCTGGACATGAACACTGAAGCTTTCTTT.

This clonotype occurred a few times. This rearrangement joins TRBV7-8 to TRBJ2-1; TRBD2 matches at 10 bases. The CDR3 extends over 15 amino acids. The trim removed 5 bases at V and 9 bases at J, leaving 10 bases unmatched. Germline V gives CDR1 SGHVS, CDR2 FQNEAQ. CDR3 coding DNA: TGTGCCAGCAGCCCCCGGCTAGCGGGAGACTTTGAGCAGTTCTTC. Its protein is CASSPRLAGDFEQFF.